Described below is a single T cell receptor beta chain sequence and its context. The authors' processing: For nucleated cells, counts were estimated from reference gene primer amplification. The repertoire was sequenced with immunoSEQ multiplex PCR; TCRdb's copy has only in-frame clones and lacks some. V and J calls plus clone size are reproduced from that table; the DNA served to infer D and trimming. Among some 270,000 clones, more than 80% were seen once, and the ten largest hold approximately 4%. This sample is part of a study of blood T cell repertoires in COVID-19. This CDR3 has 17 amino acids. The J segment lost 4 bases and the V segment lost 6 bases, leaving 11 bases of the junction unmatched. Germline V gene data show CDR1 as MNHEY and CDR2 as SVGEGT.

The chain recombines TRBV6-2 or TRBV6-3 with TRBJ2-2; TRBD2 agrees at 10 bases. This TCR was sampled from a woman aged 25-40 years with acute COVID-19. Sequenced: PBMCs or T cells enriched from blood (not recorded which). CDR3 nucleotide sequence: TGTGCCAGCAGCAAAGGGGTCCTAGCGGGAGCCACCGGGGAGCTGTTTTTT. It specifies CASSKGVLAGATGELFF.